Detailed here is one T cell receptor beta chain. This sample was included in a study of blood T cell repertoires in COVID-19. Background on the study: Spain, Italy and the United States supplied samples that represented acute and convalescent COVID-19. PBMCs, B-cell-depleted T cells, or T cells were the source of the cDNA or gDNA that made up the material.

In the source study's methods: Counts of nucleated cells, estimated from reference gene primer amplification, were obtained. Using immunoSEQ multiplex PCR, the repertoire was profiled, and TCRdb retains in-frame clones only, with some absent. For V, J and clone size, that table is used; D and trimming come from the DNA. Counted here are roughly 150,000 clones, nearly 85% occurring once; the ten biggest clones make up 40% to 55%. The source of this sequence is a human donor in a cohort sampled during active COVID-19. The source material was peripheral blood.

In DNA, the CDR3 is TGTGCCAGCAGCCCAACACGGGGGACAGACTATGGCTACACCTTC. Amino acid sequence: CASSPTRGTDYGYTF. J is TRBJ1-2 and V is TRBV14, with 7 bases matching TRBD1. CDR3 size: 15 residues. V lost 4 bases and J lost 3; bases outside the gene matches: 8. Germline V gene lookup returns CDR1 SGHDN and CDR2 FVKESK. The whole variable domain, remainder taken from reference TRBV14 and TRBJ1-2, is EAGVTQFPSHSVIEKGQTVTLRCDPISGHDNLYWYRRVMGKEIKFLLHFVKESKQDESGMPNNRFLAERTGGTYSTLKVQPAELEDSGVYFCASSPTRGTDYGYTFGSGTRLTVV.